This is a list of T cell receptor beta chains from one sample in a study of response to subunit inactivated influenza vaccine. One entry per CDR3 protein, called by TCRdb with MiXCR from the RT-PCR reads. The table shows roughly 190,000 distinct CDR3 sequences, with approximately 15% occurring only once. Sample: CD8+ T cells sorted from PBMCs, taken around 5 days after vaccination. All receptors come from a man aged 50 to 59 who received an inactivated influenza vaccine. The CDR3 runs from the conserved cysteine through the conserved F or W. A D gene is named only where the DNA matches it firmly. A clone size is listed for some rows: how often the clone was seen (once, few, many), or a class if it is expanded.

NA TRBJ2-5 TRBV12-3/TRBV12-4 TRBD2 CAGRAGAGETQYF TGTGCCGGCAGGGCGGGAGCGGGTGAGACCCAGTACTTC
NA TRBJ2-3 TRBV5-1 TRBD2 CASSLGGPSGRAGDTQYF TGCGCCAGCAGCTTGGGGGGTCCTAGCGGGAGGGCCGGAGATACGCAGTATTTT
few TRBJ2-7 TRBV7-9 NA CASSLTLLRTDTYEQYF TGTGCCAGCAGCTTAACTCTTTTGAGGACCGACACCTACGAGCAGTACTTC
few TRBJ2-1 TRBV7-8 TRBD2 CASSLSPSGGYNEQFF TGTGCCAGCAGCTTATCACCTAGCGGGGGGTACAATGAGCAGTTCTTC
NA TRBJ2-6 TRBV5-4 TRBD1 CASSLYPTGAPSGANVLTF TGTGCCAGCAGCTTATACCCGACAGGGGCCCCCTCTGGGGCCAACGTCCTGACTTTC
NA TRBJ2-7 TRBV27 TRBD2 CASSLSAGGSYEQYF TGTGCCAGCAGTTTATCGGCGGGAGGGTCCTACGAGCAGTACTTC
NA TRBJ1-1 TRBV19 NA CASTIGSGGTEAFF TGTGCCAGTACTATCGGCTCGGGAGGCACTGAAGCTTTCTTT
NA TRBJ2-2 TRBV14 NA CASSQAGYTGELFF TGTGCCAGCAGCCAAGCTGGGTACACCGGGGAGCTGTTTTTT
many TRBJ2-1 TRBV4-2 NA CASSQESGGIYNEQFF TGTGCCAGCAGCCAAGAATCGGGGGGCATCTACAATGAGCAGTTCTTC
few TRBJ1-1 TRBV6-1 NA CASQAIMNTEAFF TGTGCCAGCCAGGCTATAATGAACACTGAAGCTTTCTTT
few TRBJ1-4 TRBV28 NA CASSPTPPRWDEKLFF TGTGCCAGCAGTCCAACCCCTCCGCGGTGGGATGAAAAACTGTTTTTT
few TRBJ2-3 TRBV28 NA CASPRNGSPTDTQYF TGTGCTAGCCCGAGAAATGGGTCACCCACAGATACGCAGTATTTT
few TRBJ2-2 TRBV29-1 NA CSGLGTGELFF TGCAGCGGTCTTGGGACCGGGGAGCTGTTTTTT
few TRBJ1-5 TRBV25-1 NA CASSEKAYRGPQHF TGTGCCAGCAGTGAAAAGGCCTACCGGGGGCCCCAGCATTTT
few TRBJ2-5 TRBV27 TRBD1 CASSLSGTGDETQYF TGTGCCAGCAGTTTAAGTGGGACAGGGGACGAGACCCAGTACTTC
NA TRBJ2-7 TRBV9 NA CASSVGSAASYEQYF TGTGCCAGCAGCGTAGGTAGCGCCGCTTCCTACGAGCAGTACTTC
NA TRBJ2-7 TRBV30 NA CAWSDPIGAKYEQYF TGTGCCTGGAGTGACCCGATCGGCGCGAAATACGAGCAGTACTTC
few TRBJ2-7 TRBV6-1 NA CASSVDSYYEQYF TGTGCCAGCAGTGTAGACAGTTACTACGAGCAGTACTTC
many TRBJ2-3 TRBV7-7 NA CASSQHGRSTDTQYF TGTGCTAGCAGCCAGCACGGCCGTAGCACAGATACGCAGTATTTT
NA TRBJ2-7 TRBV11-2 TRBD2 CASRTPPTSGVSEQYF TGTGCCAGCAGAACCCCCCCTACTAGCGGGGTCTCCGAGCAGTACTTC
few TRBJ2-1 TRBV11-2 TRBD1 CASSLDLTGQSNNEQFF TGTGCCAGCAGCTTAGACCTCACGGGACAGTCGAACAATGAGCAGTTCTTC
NA TRBJ2-7 TRBV10-3 NA CAIREGGQGYEQYF TGTGCCATCAGGGAGGGGGGGCAGGGTTACGAGCAGTACTTC
many TRBJ2-7 TRBV28 NA CASSLGTIYEQYF TGTGCCAGCAGTTTAGGCACAATCTACGAGCAGTACTTC
NA TRBJ2-1 TRBV15 TRBD2 CATSFRREEVDEQFF TGTGCCACCAGCTTTCGACGGGAGGAGGTCGATGAGCAGTTCTTC
few TRBJ2-1 TRBV19 TRBD2 CASSIGSGRDYYNEQFF TGTGCCAGTAGTATTGGTAGCGGGAGGGATTACTACAATGAGCAGTTCTTC
few TRBJ2-1 TRBV7-2 NA CASSLEAYNEQFF TGTGCCAGCAGCTTAGAAGCTTACAATGAGCAGTTCTTC
many TRBJ2-2 TRBV6-1 NA CASSVISGTWNTGELFF TGTGCCAGCAGTGTCATCTCCGGGACATGGAACACCGGGGAGCTGTTTTTT
NA TRBJ2-6 TRBV10-3 NA CAISDPGSGANVLTF TGTGCCATCAGTGACCCGGGCTCTGGGGCCAACGTCCTGACTTTC
NA TRBJ1-1 TRBV7-9 NA CASSLMVNEAFF TGTGCCAGCAGCTTAATGGTCAATGAAGCTTTCTTT
few TRBJ2-1 TRBV7-9 NA CASSSTSRGHYNEQFF TGTGCCAGCAGCTCAACGAGCCGGGGGCACTACAATGAGCAGTTCTTC
NA TRBJ2-1 TRBV14 NA CASSLSGTEQFF TGTGCCAGCAGCCTTTCCGGGACCGAGCAGTTCTTC
NA TRBJ2-7 TRBV29-1 TRBD1 CSVEDSKGQGYEQYF TGCAGCGTTGAAGATTCAAAGGGACAGGGTTACGAGCAGTACTTC
few TRBJ2-7 TRBV27 NA CASSSGTKGGEQYF TGTGCCAGCAGTTCTGGGACGAAGGGTGGCGAGCAGTACTTC
many TRBJ2-1 TRBV12-3/TRBV12-4 NA CASSPGQEQFF TGTGCCAGCAGCCCGGGACAAGAGCAGTTCTTC
NA TRBJ2-7 TRBV6-2/TRBV6-3 NA CASSYSSEKGGVYYEQYF TGTGCCAGCAGTTACTCGAGCGAGAAGGGGGGGGTGTACTACGAGCAGTACTTC
few TRBJ2-3 TRBV28 NA CASSLFEGTDTQYF TGTGCCAGCAGTTTATTCGAGGGCACAGATACGCAGTATTTT
many TRBJ2-5 TRBV5-6 NA CASSLVTGGETQYF TGTGCCAGCAGCTTGGTTACGGGTGGCGAGACCCAGTACTTC
few TRBJ1-4 TRBV12-3/TRBV12-4 NA CASSFGKELFF TGTGCCAGCAGTTTCGGGAAAGAACTGTTTTTT
NA TRBJ2-1 TRBV7-9 TRBD1 CASSLKGKDRGHEQFF TGTGCCAGCAGCTTAAAGGGAAAGGACAGGGGGCATGAGCAGTTCTTC
few TRBJ2-1 TRBV27 TRBD1 CASSLIFGTVYNEQFF TGTGCCAGCAGTTTAATATTCGGGACAGTATACAATGAGCAGTTCTTC
NA TRBJ2-2 TRBV4-1 NA CASSQRIQGSTNTGELFF TGCGCCAGCAGCCAAAGAATCCAGGGGTCAACGAACACCGGGGAGCTGTTTTTT
few TRBJ2-7 TRBV4-3 NA CASSQERPGKEQYF TGCGCCAGCAGCCAAGAGCGGCCAGGGAAAGAGCAGTACTTC
few TRBJ2-7 TRBV29-1 NA CSVPRGPYEQYF TGCAGCGTTCCCCGGGGGCCCTACGAGCAGTACTTC
few TRBJ2-3 TRBV7-9 TRBD2 CASSHRLAGDPTDTQYF TGTGCCAGCAGCCACAGACTAGCGGGGGACCCCACAGATACGCAGTATTTT
few TRBJ2-1 TRBV6-5 NA CASSYSASSYNEQFF TGTGCCAGCAGTTACTCGGCGAGCTCCTACAATGAGCAGTTCTTC
NA TRBJ2-1 TRBV7-3 TRBD2 CASSLTPSGSDEQFF TGTGCCAGCAGCTTAACCCCCAGCGGGAGCGATGAGCAGTTCTTC
few TRBJ2-7 TRBV29-1 NA CSVEKGTEYEQYF TGCAGCGTTGAAAAAGGAACAGAGTACGAGCAGTACTTC
many TRBJ2-2 TRBV7-9 NA CASSLGSQGFGGELFF TGTGCCAGCAGCTTAGGAAGTCAGGGGTTCGGCGGGGAGCTGTTTTTT
few TRBJ2-1 TRBV5-5 TRBD2 CASSGDLAGGLPHNEQFF TGTGCCAGCAGCGGGGACCTAGCGGGGGGGCTCCCCCACAATGAGCAGTTCTTC
few TRBJ2-1 TRBV30 NA CAWRDVGSSYNEQFF TGTGCCTGGAGGGATGTTGGTAGCTCCTACAATGAGCAGTTCTTC
NA TRBJ2-1 TRBV27 TRBD2 CASSSGLASFNEQFF TGTGCCAGCAGTTCGGGACTAGCGAGTTTCAATGAGCAGTTCTTC